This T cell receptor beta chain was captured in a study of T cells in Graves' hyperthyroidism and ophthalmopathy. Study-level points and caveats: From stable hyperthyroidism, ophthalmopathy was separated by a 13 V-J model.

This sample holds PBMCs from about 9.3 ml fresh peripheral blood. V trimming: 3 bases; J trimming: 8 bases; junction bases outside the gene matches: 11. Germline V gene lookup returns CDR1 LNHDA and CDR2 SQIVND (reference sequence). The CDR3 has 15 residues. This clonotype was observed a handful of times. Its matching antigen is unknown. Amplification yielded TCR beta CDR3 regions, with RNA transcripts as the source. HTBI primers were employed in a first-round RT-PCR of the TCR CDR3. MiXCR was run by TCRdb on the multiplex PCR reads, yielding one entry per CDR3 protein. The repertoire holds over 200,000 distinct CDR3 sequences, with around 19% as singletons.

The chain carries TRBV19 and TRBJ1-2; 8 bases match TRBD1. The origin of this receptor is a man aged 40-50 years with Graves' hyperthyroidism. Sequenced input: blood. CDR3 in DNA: TGTGCCAGTAGTATGGGGACAGGAGTCTCGTGGGGCTACACCTTC. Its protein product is CASSMGTGVSWGYTF.